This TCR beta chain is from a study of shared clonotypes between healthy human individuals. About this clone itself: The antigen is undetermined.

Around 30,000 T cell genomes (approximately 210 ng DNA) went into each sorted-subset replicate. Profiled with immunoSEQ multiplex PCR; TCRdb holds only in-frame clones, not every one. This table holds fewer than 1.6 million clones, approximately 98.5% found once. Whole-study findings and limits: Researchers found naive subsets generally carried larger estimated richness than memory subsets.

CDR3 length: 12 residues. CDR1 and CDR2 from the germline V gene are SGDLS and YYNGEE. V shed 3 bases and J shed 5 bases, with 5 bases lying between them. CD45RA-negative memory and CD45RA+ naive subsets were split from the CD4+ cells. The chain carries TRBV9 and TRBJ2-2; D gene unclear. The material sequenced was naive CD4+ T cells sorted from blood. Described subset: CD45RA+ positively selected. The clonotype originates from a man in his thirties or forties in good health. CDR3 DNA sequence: TGTGCCAGCAGCGATTATACCGGGGAGCTGTTTTTT. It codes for CASSDYTGELFF.